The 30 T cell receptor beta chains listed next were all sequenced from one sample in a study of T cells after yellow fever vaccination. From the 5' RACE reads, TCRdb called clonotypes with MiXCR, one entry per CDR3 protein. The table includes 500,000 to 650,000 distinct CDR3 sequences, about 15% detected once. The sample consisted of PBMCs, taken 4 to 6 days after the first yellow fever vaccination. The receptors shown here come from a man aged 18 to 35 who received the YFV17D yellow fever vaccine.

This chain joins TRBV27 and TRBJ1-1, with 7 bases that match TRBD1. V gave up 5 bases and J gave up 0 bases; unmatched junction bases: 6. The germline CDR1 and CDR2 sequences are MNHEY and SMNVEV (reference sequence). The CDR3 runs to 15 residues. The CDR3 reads CASSLYGQVNTEAFF. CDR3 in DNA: TGTGCCAGCAGTCTCTACGGACAGGTGAACACTGAAGCTTTCTTT.

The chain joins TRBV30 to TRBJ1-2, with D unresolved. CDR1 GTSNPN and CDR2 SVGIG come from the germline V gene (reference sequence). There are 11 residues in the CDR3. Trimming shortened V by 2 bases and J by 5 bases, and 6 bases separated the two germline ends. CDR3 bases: TGTGCCTGGAGTCGAACATATGGCTACACCTTC. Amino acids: CAWSRTYGYTF.

CDR3 bases: TGTGCCAGCAGCTTAAGTGCGACTAGCGGGGTAGGTGAGCAGTTCTTC. It translates to CASSLSATSGVGEQFF. The chain is built from TRBV7-3 and TRBJ2-1, with 11 bases lining up with TRBD2. The CDR3 totals 16 residues. Trimming removed 1 base from V and 9 bases from J; junction bases left unmatched: 8. CDR1 is SGHTA and CDR2 is FQGTGA in the germline V gene.

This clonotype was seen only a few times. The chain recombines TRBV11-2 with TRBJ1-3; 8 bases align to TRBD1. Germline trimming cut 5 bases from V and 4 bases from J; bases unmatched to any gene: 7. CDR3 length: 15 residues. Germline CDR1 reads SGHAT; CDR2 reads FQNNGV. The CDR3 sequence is CASSRARGPGNTIYF. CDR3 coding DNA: TGTGCCAGCAGCCGCGCCAGGGGGCCGGGAAACACCATATATTTT.

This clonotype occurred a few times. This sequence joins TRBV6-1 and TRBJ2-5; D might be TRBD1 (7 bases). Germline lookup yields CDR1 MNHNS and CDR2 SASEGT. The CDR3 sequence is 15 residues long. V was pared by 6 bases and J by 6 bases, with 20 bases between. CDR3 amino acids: CASSSGGGGAKTQYF. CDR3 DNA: TGTGCCAGCAGCTCCGGTGGAGGGGGCGCGAAGACCCAGTACTTC.

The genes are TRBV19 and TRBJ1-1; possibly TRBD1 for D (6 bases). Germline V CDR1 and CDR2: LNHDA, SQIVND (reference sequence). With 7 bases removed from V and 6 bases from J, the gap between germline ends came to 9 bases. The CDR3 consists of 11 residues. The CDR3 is CASTRGPEAFF. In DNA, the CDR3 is TGTGCCAGTACCAGGGGCCCTGAAGCTTTCTTT.

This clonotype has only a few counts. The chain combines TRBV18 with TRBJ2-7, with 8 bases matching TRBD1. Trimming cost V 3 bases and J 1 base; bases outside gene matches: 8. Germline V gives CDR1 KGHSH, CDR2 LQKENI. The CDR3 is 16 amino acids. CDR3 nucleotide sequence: TGTGCCAGCTCACCGATCGGGACAGGACTGTCCTACGAGCAGTACTTC. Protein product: CASSPIGTGLSYEQYF.

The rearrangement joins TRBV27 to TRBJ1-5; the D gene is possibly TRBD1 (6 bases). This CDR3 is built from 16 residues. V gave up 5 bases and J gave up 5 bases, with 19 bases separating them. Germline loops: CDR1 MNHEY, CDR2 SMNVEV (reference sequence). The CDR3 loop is CASSPWGTGWDQPQHF. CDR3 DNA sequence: TGTGCCAGCAGTCCGTGGGGCACAGGGTGGGATCAGCCCCAGCATTTT.

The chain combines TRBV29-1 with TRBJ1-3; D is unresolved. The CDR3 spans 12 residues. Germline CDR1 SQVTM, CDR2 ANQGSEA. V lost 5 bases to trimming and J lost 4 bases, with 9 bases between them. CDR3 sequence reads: CSVRTSGNTIYF. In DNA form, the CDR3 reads TGCAGCGTTAGGACGTCCGGAAACACCATATATTTT.

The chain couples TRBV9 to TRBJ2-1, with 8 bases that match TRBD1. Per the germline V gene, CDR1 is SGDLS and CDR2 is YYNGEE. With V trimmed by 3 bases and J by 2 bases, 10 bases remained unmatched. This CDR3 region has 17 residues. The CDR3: CASSANDGGQAYNEQFF. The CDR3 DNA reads TGTGCCAGCAGCGCAAATGATGGGGGACAGGCCTACAATGAGCAGTTCTTC.

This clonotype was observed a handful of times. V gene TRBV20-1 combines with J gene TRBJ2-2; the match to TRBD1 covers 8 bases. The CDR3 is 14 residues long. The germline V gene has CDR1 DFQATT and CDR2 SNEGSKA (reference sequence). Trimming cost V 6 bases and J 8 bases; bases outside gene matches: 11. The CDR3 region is CSAPSTGATGELFF. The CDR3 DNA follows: TGCAGTGCCCCTTCGACAGGGGCAACTGGGGAGCTGTTTTTT.

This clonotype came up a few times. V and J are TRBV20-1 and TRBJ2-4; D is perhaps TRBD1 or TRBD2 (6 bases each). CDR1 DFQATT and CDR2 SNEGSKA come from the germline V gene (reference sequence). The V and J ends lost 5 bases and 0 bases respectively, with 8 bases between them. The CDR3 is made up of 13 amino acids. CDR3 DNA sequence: TGCAGTGCTGGAGGGGGAGCCAAAAACATTCAGTACTTC. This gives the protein CSAGGGAKNIQYF.

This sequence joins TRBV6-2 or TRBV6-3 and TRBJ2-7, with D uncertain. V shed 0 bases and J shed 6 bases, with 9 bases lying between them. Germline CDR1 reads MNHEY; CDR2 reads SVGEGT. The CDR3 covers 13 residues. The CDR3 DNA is TGTGCCAGCAGTTACTCGGGCGGTCTCGAGCAGTACGTC. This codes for CASSYSGGLEQYV.

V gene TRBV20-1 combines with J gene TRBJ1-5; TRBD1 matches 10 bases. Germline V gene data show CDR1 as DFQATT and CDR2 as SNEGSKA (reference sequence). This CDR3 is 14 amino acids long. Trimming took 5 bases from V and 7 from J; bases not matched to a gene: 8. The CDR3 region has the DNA TGCAGTGCTGCCCTGACAGGGGGCGCGCAGCCCCAGCATTTT. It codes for CSAALTGGAQPQHF.

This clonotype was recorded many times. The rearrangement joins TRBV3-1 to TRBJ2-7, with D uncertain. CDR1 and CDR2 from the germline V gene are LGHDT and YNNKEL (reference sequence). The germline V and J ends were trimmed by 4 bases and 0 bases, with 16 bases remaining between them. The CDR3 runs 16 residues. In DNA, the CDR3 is TGTGCCAGCAGCCCCTATCGACAACTGAGCTCCTACGAGCAGTACGTC. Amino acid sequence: CASSPYRQLSSYEQYV.

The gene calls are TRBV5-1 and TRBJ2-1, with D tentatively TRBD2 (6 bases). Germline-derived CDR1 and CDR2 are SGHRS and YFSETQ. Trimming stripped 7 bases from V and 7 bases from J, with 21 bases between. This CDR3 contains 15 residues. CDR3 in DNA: TGCGCCAGCTTGGGGCTTTCCGGGAGCAGAAATGAGCAGTTCTTC. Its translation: CASLGLSGSRNEQFF.

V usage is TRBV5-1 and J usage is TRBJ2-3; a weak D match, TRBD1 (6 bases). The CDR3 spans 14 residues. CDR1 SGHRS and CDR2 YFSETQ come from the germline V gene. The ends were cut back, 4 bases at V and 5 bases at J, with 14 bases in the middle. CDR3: CASSSTGSGDTQYF. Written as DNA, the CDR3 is TGCGCCAGCAGCAGTACAGGGTCAGGAGATACGCAGTATTTT.

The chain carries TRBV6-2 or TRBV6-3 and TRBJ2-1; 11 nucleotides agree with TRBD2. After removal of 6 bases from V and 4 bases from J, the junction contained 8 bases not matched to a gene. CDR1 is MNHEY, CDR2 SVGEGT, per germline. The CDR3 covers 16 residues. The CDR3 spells CASRQLGTSGYNEQFF. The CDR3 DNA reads TGTGCCAGCAGACAACTCGGGACTAGCGGATACAATGAGCAGTTCTTC.

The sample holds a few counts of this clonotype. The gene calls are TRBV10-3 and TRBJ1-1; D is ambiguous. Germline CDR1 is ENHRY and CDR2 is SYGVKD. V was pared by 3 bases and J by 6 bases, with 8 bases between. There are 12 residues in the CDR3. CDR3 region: CAISDYGPEAFF. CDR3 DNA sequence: TGTGCCATCAGTGATTACGGGCCTGAAGCTTTCTTT.

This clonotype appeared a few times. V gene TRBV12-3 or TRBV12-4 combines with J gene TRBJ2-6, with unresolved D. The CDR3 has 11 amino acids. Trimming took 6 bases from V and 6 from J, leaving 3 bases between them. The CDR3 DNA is TGTGCCAGCAGGCAGGCCAACGTCCTGACTTTC. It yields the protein CASRQANVLTF.

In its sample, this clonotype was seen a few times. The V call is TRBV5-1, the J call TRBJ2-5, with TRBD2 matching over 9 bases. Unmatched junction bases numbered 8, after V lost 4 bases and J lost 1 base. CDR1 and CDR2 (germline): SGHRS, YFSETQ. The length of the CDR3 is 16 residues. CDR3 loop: CASSNRGLALQETQYF. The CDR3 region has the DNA TGCGCCAGCAGCAACCGTGGACTAGCGCTCCAAGAGACCCAGTACTTC.

The CDR3 bases are TGTGCCAGCAGCCACCCTAGCGGGGGGTACACAGATACGCAGTATTTT. This gives the protein CASSHPSGGYTDTQYF. This chain connects TRBV4-2 to TRBJ2-3, with TRBD2 identical over 11 bases. V shed 3 bases, J shed 2 bases, and the junction held 4 bases outside the gene matches. Germline CDR1 LGHNA, CDR2 YNFKEQ. CDR3 length equals 16 residues.

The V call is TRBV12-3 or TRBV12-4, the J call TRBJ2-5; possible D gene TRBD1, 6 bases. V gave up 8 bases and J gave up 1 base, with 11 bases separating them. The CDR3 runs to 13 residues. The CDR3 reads CASATGLQETQYF. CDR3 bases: TGTGCCAGCGCAACAGGGCTCCAAGAGACCCAGTACTTC.

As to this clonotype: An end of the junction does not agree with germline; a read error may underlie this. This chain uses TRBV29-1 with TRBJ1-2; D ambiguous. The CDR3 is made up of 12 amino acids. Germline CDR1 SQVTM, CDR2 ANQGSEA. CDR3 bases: TGCGGCTTCAAGGGTTTAGGTCTCTTAATCCACTTC. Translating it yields CGFKGLGLLIHF.

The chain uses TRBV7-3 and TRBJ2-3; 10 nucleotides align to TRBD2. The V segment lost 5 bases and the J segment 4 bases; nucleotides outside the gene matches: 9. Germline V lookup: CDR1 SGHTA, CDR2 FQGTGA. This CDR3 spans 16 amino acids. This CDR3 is CASSPGVAGGSDTQYF. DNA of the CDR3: TGTGCCAGCAGCCCCGGGGTAGCGGGGGGTTCAGATACGCAGTATTTT.

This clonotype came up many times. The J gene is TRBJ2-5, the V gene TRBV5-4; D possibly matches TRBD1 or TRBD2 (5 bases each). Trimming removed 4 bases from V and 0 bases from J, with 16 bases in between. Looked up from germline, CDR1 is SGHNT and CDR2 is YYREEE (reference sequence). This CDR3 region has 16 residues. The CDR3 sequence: CASSPADGGNQETQYF. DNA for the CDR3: TGTGCCAGCAGCCCGGCTGATGGGGGTAACCAAGAGACCCAGTACTTC.

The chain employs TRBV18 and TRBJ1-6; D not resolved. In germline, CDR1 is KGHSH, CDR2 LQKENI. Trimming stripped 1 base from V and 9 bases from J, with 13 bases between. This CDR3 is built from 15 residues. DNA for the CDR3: TGTGCCAGCTCACCACTCGGAGACTCGGCTTCACCCCTCCACTTT. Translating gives CASSPLGDSASPLHF.

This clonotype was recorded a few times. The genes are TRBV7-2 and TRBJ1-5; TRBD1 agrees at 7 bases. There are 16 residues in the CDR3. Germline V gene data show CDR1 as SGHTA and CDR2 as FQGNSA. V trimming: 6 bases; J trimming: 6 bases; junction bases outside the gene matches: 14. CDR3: CASSDRVLGGGQPQHF. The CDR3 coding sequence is TGTGCCAGCAGTGACAGGGTATTGGGTGGCGGTCAGCCCCAGCATTTT. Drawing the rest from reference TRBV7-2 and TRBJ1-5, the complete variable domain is GAGVSQSPSNKVTEKGKDVELRCDPISGHTALYWYRQSLGQGLEFLIYFQGNSAPDKSGLPSDRFSAERTGGSVSTLTIQRTQQEDSAVYLCASSDRVLGGGQPQHFGDGTRLSIL.

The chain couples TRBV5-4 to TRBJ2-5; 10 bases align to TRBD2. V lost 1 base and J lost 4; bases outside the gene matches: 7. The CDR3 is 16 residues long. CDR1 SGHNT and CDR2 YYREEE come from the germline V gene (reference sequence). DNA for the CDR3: TGTGCCAGCAGCTTGTTTCTAGCGGGGGTTGGAGAGACCCAGTACTTC. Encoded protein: CASSLFLAGVGETQYF.

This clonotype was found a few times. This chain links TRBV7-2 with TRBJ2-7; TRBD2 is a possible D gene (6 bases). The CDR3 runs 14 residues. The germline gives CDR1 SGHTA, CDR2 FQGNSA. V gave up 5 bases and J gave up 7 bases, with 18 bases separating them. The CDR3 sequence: CASSGGFTGLEQYF. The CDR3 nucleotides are TGTGCCAGCAGCGGGGGGTTTACGGGATTGGAGCAGTACTTC.